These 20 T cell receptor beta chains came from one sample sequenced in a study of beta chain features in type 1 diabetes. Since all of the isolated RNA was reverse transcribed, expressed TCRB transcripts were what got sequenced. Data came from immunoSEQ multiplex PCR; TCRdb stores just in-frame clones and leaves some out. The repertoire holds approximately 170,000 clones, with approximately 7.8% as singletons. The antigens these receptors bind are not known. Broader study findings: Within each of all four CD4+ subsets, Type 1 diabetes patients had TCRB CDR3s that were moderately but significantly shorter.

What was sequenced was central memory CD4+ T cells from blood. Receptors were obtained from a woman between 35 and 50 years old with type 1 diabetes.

The CDR3 DNA reads TGTGCCAGCAATCTAGGGGGGGACTACGAGCAGTACTTC. Residues: CASNLGGDYEQYF. This chain connects TRBV6-6 to TRBJ2-7, with D maybe TRBD2 (7 bases). Germline lookup yields CDR1 MNHNY and CDR2 SVGAGI (reference sequence). CDR3 size: 13 residues. Trimming took off 7 bases at V and 3 bases at J, with 13 bases between the two ends.

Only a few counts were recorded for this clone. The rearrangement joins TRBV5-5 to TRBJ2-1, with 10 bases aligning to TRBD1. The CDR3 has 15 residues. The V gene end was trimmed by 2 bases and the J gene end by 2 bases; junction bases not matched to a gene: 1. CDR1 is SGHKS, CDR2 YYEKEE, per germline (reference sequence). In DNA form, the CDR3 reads TGTGCCAGCAGCTTCGGACAGGGGGCCTACAATGAGCAGTTCTTC. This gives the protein CASSFGQGAYNEQFF.

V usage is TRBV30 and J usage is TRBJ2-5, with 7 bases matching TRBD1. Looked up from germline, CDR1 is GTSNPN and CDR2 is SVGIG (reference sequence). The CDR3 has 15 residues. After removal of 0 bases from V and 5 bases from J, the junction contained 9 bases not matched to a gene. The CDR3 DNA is TGTGCCTGGAGTGTCCAATTGACAGGGTGGGAGACCCAGTACTTC. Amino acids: CAWSVQLTGWETQYF.

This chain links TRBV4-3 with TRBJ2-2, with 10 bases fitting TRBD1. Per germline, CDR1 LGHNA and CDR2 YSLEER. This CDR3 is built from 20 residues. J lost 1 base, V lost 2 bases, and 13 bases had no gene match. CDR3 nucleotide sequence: TGCGCCAGCAGCCAAACCCTATCTCCGGGACAGGGGTTGAACACCGGGGAGCTGTTTTTT. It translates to CASSQTLSPGQGLNTGELFF.

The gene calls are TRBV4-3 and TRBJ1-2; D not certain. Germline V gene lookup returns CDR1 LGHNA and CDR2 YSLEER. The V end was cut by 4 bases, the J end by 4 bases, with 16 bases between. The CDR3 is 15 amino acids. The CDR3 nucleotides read TGCGCCAGCAGCCTCTGGCGGGCCCAGAGCTATGGCTACACCTTC. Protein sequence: CASSLWRAQSYGYTF.

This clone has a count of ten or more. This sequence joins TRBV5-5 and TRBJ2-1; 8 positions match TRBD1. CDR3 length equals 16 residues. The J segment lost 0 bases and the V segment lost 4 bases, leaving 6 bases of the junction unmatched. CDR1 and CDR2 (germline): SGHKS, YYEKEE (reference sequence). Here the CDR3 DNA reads TGTGCCAGCAGCCCGGGACAGGCGAGCTCCTACAATGAGCAGTTCTTC. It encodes CASSPGQASSYNEQFF.

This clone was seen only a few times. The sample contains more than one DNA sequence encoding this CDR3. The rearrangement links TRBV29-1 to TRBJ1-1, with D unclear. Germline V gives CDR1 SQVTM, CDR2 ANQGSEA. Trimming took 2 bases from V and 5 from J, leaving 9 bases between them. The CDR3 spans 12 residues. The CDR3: CSVEPGGTEAFF. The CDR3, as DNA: TGCAGCGTTGAACCGGGTGGGACTGAAGCTTTCTTT.

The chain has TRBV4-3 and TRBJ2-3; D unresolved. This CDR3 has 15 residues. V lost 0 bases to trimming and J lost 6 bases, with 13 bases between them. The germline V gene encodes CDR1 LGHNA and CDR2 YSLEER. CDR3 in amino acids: CASSQDARGADTQYF. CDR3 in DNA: TGCGCCAGCAGCCAAGATGCGCGTGGAGCGGATACGCAGTATTTT.

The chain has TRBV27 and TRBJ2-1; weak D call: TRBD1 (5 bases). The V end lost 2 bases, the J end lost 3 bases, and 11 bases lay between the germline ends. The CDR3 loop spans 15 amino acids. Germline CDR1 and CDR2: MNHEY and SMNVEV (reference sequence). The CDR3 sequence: CASSLVTASYNEQFF. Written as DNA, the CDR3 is TGTGCCAGCAGTTTAGTGACAGCTAGCTACAATGAGCAGTTCTTC.

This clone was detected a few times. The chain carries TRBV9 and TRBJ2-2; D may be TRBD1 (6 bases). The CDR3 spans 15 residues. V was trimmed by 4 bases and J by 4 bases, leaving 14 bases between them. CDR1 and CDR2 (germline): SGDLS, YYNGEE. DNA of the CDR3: TGTGCCAGCAGCCAAGACAGGCGAGGCACCGGGGAGCTGTTTTTT. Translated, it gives CASSQDRRGTGELFF.

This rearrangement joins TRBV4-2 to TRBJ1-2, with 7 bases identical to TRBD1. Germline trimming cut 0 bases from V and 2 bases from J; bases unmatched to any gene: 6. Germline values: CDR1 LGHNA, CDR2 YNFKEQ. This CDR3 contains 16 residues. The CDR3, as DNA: TGTGCCAGCAGCCAAGACCGACAGGGATCCAACTATGGCTACACCTTC. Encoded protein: CASSQDRQGSNYGYTF.

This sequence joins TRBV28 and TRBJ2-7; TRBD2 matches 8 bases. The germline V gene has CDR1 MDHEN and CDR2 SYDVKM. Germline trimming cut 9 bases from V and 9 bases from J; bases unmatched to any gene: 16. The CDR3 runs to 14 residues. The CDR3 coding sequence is TGTGCCAGTCTCACCGGGACTAGTCGCTATGGGCAGTACTTC. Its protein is CASLTGTSRYGQYF.

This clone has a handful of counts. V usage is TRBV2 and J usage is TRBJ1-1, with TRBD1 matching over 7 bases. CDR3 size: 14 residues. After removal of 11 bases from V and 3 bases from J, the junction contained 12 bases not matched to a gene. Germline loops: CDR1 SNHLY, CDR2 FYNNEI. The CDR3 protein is CALSRGDGDTEAFF. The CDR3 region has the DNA TGTGCCCTCAGCAGGGGGGATGGGGACACTGAAGCTTTCTTT. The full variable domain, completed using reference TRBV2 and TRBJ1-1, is EPEVTQTPSHQVTQMGQEVILRCVPISNHLYFYWYRQILGQKVEFLVSFYNNEISEKSEIFDDQFSVERPDGSNFTLKIRSTKLEDSAMYFCALSRGDGDTEAFFGQGTRLTVV.

CDR3 in DNA: TGTGCCAGCAGCTTCGCGGGGGACTCACCCCTCCACTTT. Amino acids: CASSFAGDSPLHF. V is TRBV9 and J is TRBJ1-6; maybe TRBD1 (5 bases). Trimming removed 4 bases from V and 10 bases from J, with 12 bases in between. The germline V gene has CDR1 SGDLS and CDR2 YYNGEE. This CDR3 is 13 amino acids long.

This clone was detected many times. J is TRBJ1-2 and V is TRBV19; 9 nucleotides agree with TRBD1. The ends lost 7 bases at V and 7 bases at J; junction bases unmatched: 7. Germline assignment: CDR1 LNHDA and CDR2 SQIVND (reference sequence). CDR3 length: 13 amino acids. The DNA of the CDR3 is TGTGCCAGTACCTCACAGGGGGCAGGTGGCTACACCTTC. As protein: CASTSQGAGGYTF.

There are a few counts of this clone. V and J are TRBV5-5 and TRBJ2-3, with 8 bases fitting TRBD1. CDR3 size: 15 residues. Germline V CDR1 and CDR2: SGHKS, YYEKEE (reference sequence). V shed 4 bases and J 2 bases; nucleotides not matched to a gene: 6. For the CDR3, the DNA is TGTGCCAGCAGCAAGACAGGGGTCCCCACAGATACGCAGTATTTT. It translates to CASSKTGVPTDTQYF.

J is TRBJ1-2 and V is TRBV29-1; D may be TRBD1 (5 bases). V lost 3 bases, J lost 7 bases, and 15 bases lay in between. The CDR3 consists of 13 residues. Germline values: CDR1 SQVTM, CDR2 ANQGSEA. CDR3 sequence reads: CSVDRARVGGYTF. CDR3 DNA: TGCAGCGTTGACCGGGCCAGGGTGGGTGGCTACACCTTC.

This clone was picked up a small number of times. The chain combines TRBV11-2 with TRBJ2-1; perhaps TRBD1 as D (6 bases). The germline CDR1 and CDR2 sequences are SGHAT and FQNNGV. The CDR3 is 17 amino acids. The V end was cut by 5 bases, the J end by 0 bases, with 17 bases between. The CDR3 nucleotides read TGTGCCAGCAGCCTAGCCCGGACAGTCCGCTCCTACAATGAGCAGTTCTTC. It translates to CASSLARTVRSYNEQFF.

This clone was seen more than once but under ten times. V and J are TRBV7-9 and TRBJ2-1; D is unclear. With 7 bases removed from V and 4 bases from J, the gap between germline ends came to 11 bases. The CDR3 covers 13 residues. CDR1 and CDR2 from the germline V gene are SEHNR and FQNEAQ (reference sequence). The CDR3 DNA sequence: TGTGCCAGCAAACAAACAGTTTACAATGAGCAGTTCTTC. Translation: CASKQTVYNEQFF.

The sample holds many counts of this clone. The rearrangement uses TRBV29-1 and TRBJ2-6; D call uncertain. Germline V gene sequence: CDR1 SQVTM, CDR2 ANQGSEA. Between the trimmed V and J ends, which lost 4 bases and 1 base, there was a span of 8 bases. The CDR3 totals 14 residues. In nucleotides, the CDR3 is TGCAGCGTTGCTCCAGGTTCTGGGGCCAACGTCCTGACTTTC. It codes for CSVAPGSGANVLTF.